This is a list of T cell receptor beta chains from one sample in a study of shared clonotypes between healthy human individuals. Sequenced by immunoSEQ multiplex PCR; TCRdb stores in-frame clones only, minus some. The sample lists fewer than 600,000 clones, around 76% seen once, with 9.5% to 15% in the top ten. What was sequenced was PBMCs. Source of these receptors: a woman aged 35 to 49 in good health. Some clones in this sample may be carry-over from other donors' samples. CDR3s include the opening cysteine and the closing phenylalanine or tryptophan. A D gene is named only where the DNA matches it firmly. Size values are once, few and many counts, or a class for expanded clones, and some rows have none.

D gene | J gene | clone size | V gene | CDR3 DNA | CDR3 protein
TRBD2 | TRBJ2-3 | many | TRBV6-4 | TGTGCCAGCAGTAAGCAGCGGGAGACAGATACGCAGTATTTT | CASSKQRETDTQYF
- | TRBJ1-2 | - | TRBV7-9 | TGTGCCAGCAGCCCCGGACGGCTAAACTATGGCTACACCTTC | CASSPGRLNYGYTF
TRBD2 | TRBJ2-1 | - | TRBV7-3 | TGTGCCAGCAGGCCGCTAGCGGGAGAGGCATATGAGCAGTTCTTC | CASRPLAGEAYEQFF
- | TRBJ2-1 | many | TRBV19 | TGTGCCAGTAGTGCCACCACTAGCAGGCCTGCCTACAATGAGCAGTTCTTC | CASSATTSRPAYNEQFF
- | TRBJ2-5 | - | TRBV5-5 | TGTGCCAGCAGGTCGCACAGGGAAGGAGAGACCCAGTACTTC | CASRSHREGETQYF
- | TRBJ2-1 | - | TRBV5-8 | TGTGCCAGCAGCTTAGGGCAGGGTACCTACAATGAGCAGTTCTTC | CASSLGQGTYNEQFF
- | TRBJ1-3 | - | TRBV4-1 | TGCGCCAGCAGCCAAGGAAGAGGGCCTGGAAACACCATATATTTT | CASSQGRGPGNTIYF
TRBD2 | TRBJ2-5 | - | TRBV5-1 | TGCGCCAGTGGGACTAGCGGGAGAGAGACCCAGTACTTC | CASGTSGRETQYF
- | TRBJ1-4 | - | TRBV19 | TGTGCCAGTAGGCGGGGACTTAATGAAAAACTGTTTTTT | CASRRGLNEKLFF
TRBD1 | TRBJ2-5 | - | TRBV27 | TGTGCCAGCAGTCCGGGACAGGCGGGAGAGACCCAGTACTTC | CASSPGQAGETQYF
- | TRBJ1-2 | - | TRBV5-1 | TGCGCCAGCAGCTTGGTTCCGGGAGAGGGCTATGGCTACACCTTC | CASSLVPGEGYGYTF
TRBD2 | TRBJ2-7 | once | TRBV10-3 | TGTGCCATCAGTGAGGCAGGGAGGGACGAGCAGTACTTC | CAISEAGRDEQYF
- | TRBJ2-5 | - | TRBV30 | TGTGCCTGGAGTGTACTAAAAGAGACCCAGTACTTC | CAWSVLKETQYF
TRBD2 | TRBJ2-7 | - | TRBV2 | TGTGCCAGCAGTGTAAGCGGGACCCCCTACGAGCAGTACTTC | CASSVSGTPYEQYF
- | TRBJ1-1 | - | TRBV4-1 | TGCGCCAGCAGCCATGCCTTAGGGAACACTGAAGCTTTCTTT | CASSHALGNTEAFF
- | TRBJ2-5 | - | TRBV7-9 | TGTGCCAGCAGCTTATCAGTTAACGTGGGGTCCACACAAGAGACCCAGTACTTC | CASSLSVNVGSTQETQYF
TRBD1 | TRBJ1-1 | few | TRBV28 | TGTGCCAGCAGGCCCGGGACAGGTGATGAAGCTTTCTTT | CASRPGTGDEAFF
- | TRBJ2-1 | - | TRBV11-3 | TGTGCCAGCAGCGGCGGTAATGAGCAGTTCTTC | CASSGGNEQFF
- | TRBJ1-5 | - | TRBV16 | TGTGCCAGCAGCCCGGACGGAGATAGCAATCAGCCCCAGCATTTT | CASSPDGDSNQPQHF
TRBD2 | TRBJ2-1 | once | TRBV28 | TGTGCCAGCAGTTTCCCCGGACTAGCGGGATCGGTTGAGCAGTTCTTC | CASSFPGLAGSVEQFF
- | TRBJ2-6 | - | TRBV25-1 | TGTGCCAGCATGCCCGGCCCCTCTGGGGCCAACGTCCTGACTTTC | CASMPGPSGANVLTF
- | TRBJ2-2 | - | TRBV6-1 | TGTGCCAGCAGTCAAACGAGCACCGGGGAGCTGTTTTTT | CASSQTSTGELFF
- | TRBJ2-7 | few | TRBV4-2 | TGTGCCAGCAGCCCGGGGATGCGGGACTCTTCCTACGAGCAGTACTTC | CASSPGMRDSSYEQYF
- | TRBJ1-2 | few | TRBV10-3 | TGTGCCATCAACTCCGGGGCCTATGGCTACACCTTC | CAINSGAYGYTF
- | TRBJ2-7 | - | TRBV6-5 | TGTGCCAGCAGTTACCGCTTTTCCTACGAGCAGTACTTC | CASSYRFSYEQYF
- | TRBJ2-2 | - | TRBV5-4 | TGTGCCAGCAGCAGAGGGGGCGGACCGGGACTAAACACCGGGGAGCTGTTTTTT | CASSRGGGPGLNTGELFF
TRBD2 | TRBJ2-1 | - | TRBV5-1 | TGCGCCAGCAGCGCCGGGGGGTTCTCCTACAATGAGCAGTTCTTC | CASSAGGFSYNEQFF
TRBD1 | TRBJ2-7 | - | TRBV7-9 | TGTGCCAGCAGCTTGGGACAGGGAACCTACGAGCAGTACTTC | CASSLGQGTYEQYF
- | TRBJ1-5 | - | TRBV19 | TGTGCCAGTAGTCTGGTAAGGGGCCCCCGCCCGTCCGATCAGCCCCAGCATTTT | CASSLVRGPRPSDQPQHF
- | TRBJ2-3 | - | TRBV2 | TGTGCCAGCAGTTCGACGGGACCGTTCACAGATACGCAGTATTTT | CASSSTGPFTDTQYF
- | TRBJ2-7 | - | TRBV20-1 | TGCAGTGCCGCCCCCAGCGAGCAGTACTTC | CSAAPSEQYF